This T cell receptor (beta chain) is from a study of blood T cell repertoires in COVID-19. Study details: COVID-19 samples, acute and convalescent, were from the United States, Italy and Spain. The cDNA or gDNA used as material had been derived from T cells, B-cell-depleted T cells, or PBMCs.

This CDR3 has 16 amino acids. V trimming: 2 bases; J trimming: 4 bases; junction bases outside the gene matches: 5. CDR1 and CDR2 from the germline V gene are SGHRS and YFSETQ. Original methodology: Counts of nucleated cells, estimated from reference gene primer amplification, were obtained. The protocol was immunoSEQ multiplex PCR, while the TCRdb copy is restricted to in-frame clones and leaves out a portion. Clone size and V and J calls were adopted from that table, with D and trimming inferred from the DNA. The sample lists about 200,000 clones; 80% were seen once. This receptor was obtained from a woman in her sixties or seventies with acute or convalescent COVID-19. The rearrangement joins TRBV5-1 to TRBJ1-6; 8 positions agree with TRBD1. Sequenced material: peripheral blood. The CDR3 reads CASSFTGTGYNSPLHF. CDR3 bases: TGCGCCAGCAGCTTTACCGGGACAGGATATAATTCACCCCTCCACTTT.